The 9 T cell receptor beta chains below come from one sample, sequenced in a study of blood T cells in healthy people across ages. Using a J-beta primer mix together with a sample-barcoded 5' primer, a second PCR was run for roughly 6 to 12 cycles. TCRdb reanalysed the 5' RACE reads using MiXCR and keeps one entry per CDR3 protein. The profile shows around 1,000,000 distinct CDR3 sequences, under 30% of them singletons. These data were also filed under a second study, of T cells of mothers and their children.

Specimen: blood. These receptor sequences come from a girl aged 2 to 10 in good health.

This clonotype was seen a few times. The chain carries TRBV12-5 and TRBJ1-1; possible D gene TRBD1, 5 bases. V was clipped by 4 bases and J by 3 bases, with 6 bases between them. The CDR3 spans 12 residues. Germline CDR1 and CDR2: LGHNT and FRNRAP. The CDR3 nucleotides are TGTGCTAGTGGTTCCAGGGACACTGAAGCTTTCTTT. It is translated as CASGSRDTEAFF.

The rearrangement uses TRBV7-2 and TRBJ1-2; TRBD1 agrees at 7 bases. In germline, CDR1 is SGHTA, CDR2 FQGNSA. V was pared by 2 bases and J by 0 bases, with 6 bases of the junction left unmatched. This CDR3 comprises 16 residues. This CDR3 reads CASSLTRQGSNYGYTF. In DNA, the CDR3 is TGTGCCAGCAGCTTAACCCGACAGGGATCTAACTATGGCTACACCTTC.

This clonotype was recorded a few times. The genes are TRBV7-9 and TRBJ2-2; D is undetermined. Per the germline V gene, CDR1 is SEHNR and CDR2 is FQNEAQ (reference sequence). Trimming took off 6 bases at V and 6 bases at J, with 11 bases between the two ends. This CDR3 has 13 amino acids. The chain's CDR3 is CASRVGPAGELFF. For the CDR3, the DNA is TGTGCCAGCAGGGTGGGCCCGGCCGGGGAGCTGTTTTTT.

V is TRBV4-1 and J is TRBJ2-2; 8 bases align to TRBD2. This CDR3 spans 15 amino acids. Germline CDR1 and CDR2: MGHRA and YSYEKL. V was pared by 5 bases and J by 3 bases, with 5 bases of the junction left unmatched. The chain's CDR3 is CASSGSGKDTGELFF. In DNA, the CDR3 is TGCGCCAGCAGCGGTAGCGGGAAAGACACCGGGGAGCTGTTTTTT.

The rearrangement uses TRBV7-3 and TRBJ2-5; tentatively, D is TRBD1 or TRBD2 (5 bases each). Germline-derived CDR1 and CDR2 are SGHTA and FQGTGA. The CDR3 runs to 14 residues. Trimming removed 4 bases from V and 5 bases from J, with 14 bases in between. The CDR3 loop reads CASSSGPSAETQYF. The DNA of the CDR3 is TGTGCCAGCAGCTCGGGGCCAAGCGCGGAGACCCAGTACTTC.

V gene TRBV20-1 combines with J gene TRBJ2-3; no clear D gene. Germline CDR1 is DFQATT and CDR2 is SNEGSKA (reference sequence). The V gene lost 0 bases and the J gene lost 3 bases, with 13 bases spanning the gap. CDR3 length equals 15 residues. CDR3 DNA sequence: TGCAGTGCTAGAGACTTGGCAGCACCTACAGATACGCAGTATTTT. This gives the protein CSARDLAAPTDTQYF.

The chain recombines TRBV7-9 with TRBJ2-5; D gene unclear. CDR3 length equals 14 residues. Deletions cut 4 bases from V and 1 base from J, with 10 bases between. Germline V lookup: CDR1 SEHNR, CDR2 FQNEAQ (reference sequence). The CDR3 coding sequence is TGTGCCAGCAGCTGGTCTGGATTCCAAGAGACCCAGTACTTC. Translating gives CASSWSGFQETQYF.

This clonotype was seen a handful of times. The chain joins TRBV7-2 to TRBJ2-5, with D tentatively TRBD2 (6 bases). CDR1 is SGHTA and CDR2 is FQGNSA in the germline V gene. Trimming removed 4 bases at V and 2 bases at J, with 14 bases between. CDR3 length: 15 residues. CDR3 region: CASSSPGLQQETQYF. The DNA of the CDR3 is TGTGCCAGCAGCTCCCCGGGACTCCAACAAGAGACCCAGTACTTC.

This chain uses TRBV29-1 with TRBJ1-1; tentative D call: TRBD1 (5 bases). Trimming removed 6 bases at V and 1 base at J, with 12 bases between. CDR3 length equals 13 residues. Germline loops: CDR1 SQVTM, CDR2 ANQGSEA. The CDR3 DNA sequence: TGCAGCGTCAAAGGACACTCGAACACTGAAGCTTTCTTT. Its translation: CSVKGHSNTEAFF.